The clone carrying this T cell receptor beta chain came up a few times. Its target is not known. The sample originates from a study of T cells in Graves' hyperthyroidism and ophthalmopathy. The study, taken as a whole, reports: Ophthalmopathy could be told apart from stable hyperthyroidism with a 13 V-J model. Blood also carried most thyroid clonotypes expanded above 0.001.

Germline V gene sequence: CDR1 LNHDA, CDR2 SQIVND (reference sequence). This CDR3 spans 17 amino acids. V lost 3 bases, J lost 3 bases, and 20 bases lay in between. TCR beta CDR3 sequences were amplified from RNA transcripts. HTBI primers drove first-round RT-PCR of the TCR CDR3. One entry per CDR3 protein, called by TCRdb with MiXCR from the multiplex PCR reads. The repertoire includes approximately 420,000 distinct CDR3 sequences, around 15% of them detected once, and approximately 5.8% sits in the top ten. Patients counted as stable if ophthalmopathy did not develop within 18 months. The chain joins TRBV19 to TRBJ1-1; TRBD1 is a possible D gene (6 bases). This receptor was obtained from a woman aged 18-29 years with Graves' hyperthyroidism. The sequenced sample consisted of blood. CDR3 region: CASSMVGPGAKDTEAFF. The DNA for the CDR3 is TGTGCCAGTAGTATGGTGGGGCCGGGGGCCAAAGACACTGAAGCTTTCTTT.